This entry concerns a single T cell receptor beta chain. The target antigen is unknown. The data are from a study of radiotherapy plus CTLA-4 blockade in lung cancer. Study in general: Objective responses occurred in around 18% of patients; over 30% had disease control.

The assay was immunoSEQ multiplex PCR, and TCRdb's table has in-frame clones only and misses some. This sample yields about 40,000 clones, of which 80% to 90% are seen a single time; about 22% belongs to the top ten. Study conclusions and caveats: Clones of tumor-derived TCRs expanded in blood after radiotherapy plus ipilimumab. In blood, early T cell clone dynamics reportedly predicted response best, together with interferon-beta.

This CDR3 is built from 11 residues. V lost 8 bases and J lost 2, with 7 bases in between. Germline CDR1 and CDR2: SQVTM and ANQGSEA. The study gave focal radiation plus ipilimumab CTLA-4 blockade to patients with chemo-refractory metastatic non-small-cell lung cancer. This sequence joins TRBV29-1 and TRBJ2-1, with D possibly matching TRBD2 (5 bases). The specimen comprised peripheral blood, sampled from a patient treated with radiotherapy plus ipilimumab. This clonotype was sampled from a human donor with non-small cell lung cancer whose response to radiotherapy plus ipilimumab could not be evaluated. The CDR3, as DNA: TGCAGCCAGAGGGCCTACAATGAGCAGTTCTTC. This encodes CSQRAYNEQFF.